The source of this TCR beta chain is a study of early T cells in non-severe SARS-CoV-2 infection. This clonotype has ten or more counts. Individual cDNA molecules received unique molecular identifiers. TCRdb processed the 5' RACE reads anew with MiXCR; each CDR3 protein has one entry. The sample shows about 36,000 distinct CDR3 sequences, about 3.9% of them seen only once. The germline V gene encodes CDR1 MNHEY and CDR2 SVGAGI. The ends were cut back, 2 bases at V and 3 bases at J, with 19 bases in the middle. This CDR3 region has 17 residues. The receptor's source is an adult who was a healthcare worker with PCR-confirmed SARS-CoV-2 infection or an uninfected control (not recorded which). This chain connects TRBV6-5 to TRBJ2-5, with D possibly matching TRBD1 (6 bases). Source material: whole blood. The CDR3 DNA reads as TGTGCCAGCAGTTACGGGTCCGTTCTCGGGACAAAAGAGACCCAGTACTTC. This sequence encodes CASSYGSVLGTKETQYF.